This T cell receptor beta chain was captured in a study of shared clonotypes between healthy human individuals. Naive CD8 cells comprised CD45RO-negative, CCR7-positively selected cells, excluding terminally differentiated effector memory CD45RA+ cells. Germline V CDR1 and CDR2: SGHNT, YYREEE (reference sequence). Trimming pared 3 bases from V and 4 bases from J, leaving 9 bases between. The CDR3 runs to 13 residues. Sequencing was performed with immunoSEQ multiplex PCR; in TCRdb, only in-frame clones are kept and a portion is missing. The sample lists under 1 million clones, around 96% occurring once.

The rearrangement uses TRBV5-4 and TRBJ2-3; D gene unclear. The sequencing sample was made of naive CD8+ T cells sorted from blood. The receptor's source is a man aged 25-45 years in good health. Here the CDR3 reads CASSSSGPDTQYF. The CDR3 DNA sequence: TGTGCCAGCAGCTCCTCCGGCCCAGATACGCAGTATTTT.